These 5 T cell receptor beta chains originate from one sample sequenced in a study of shared clonotypes between healthy human individuals. Clones were sequenced by immunoSEQ multiplex PCR, and TCRdb holds only the in-frame ones, with some missing. This sample has around 2.5 million clones, with 80% to 95% found just once. The sample was naive CD4+ T cells from PBMCs. Subset in this sample: CD45RA+ positively selected. The origin of the receptors is a man younger than 35 in good health. Some clones in this sample may be carry-over from other donors' samples.

This clone was counted only a few times. The rearrangement links TRBV19 to TRBJ1-4, with D possibly matching TRBD1 (6 bases). The CDR3 runs to 15 residues. Trimming took 5 bases from V and 6 from J, leaving 16 bases between them. CDR1 is LNHDA, CDR2 SQIVND, per germline (reference sequence). The DNA for the CDR3 is TGTGCCAGTAGTCCCTTCGGGGGGCGGTATGAAAAACTGTTTTTT. Its translation: CASSPFGGRYEKLFF.

The chain employs TRBV5-1 and TRBJ2-7, with TRBD2 matching over 8 bases. The length of the CDR3 is 15 residues. The ends lost 0 bases at V and 6 bases at J; junction bases unmatched: 8. CDR1 is SGHRS and CDR2 is YFSETQ in the germline V gene. Here the CDR3 DNA reads TGCGCCAGCAGCTTGGTCGGGACTAGATCTCGCGAGCAGTACTTC. Amino acid sequence: CASSLVGTRSREQYF.

This clone was detected only once. This rearrangement joins TRBV7-3 to TRBJ2-1; possibly TRBD1 for D (5 bases). CDR1 SGHTA and CDR2 FQGTGA come from the germline V gene. The length of the CDR3 is 15 residues. Between the trimmed V and J ends, which lost 5 bases and 9 bases, there was a span of 20 bases. For the CDR3, the DNA is TGTGCCAGCAGCCCCTTGCGGCCAACCCAGGGTGAGCAGTTCTTC. As protein: CASSPLRPTQGEQFF.

In DNA form, the CDR3 reads TGTGCCAGTAGCAAGTCTCTAGCGGGGGTGAGAGAGACCCAGTACTTC. Its translation: CASSKSLAGVRETQYF. The V gene is TRBV19, the J gene TRBJ2-5; 10 bases align to TRBD2. The CDR3 consists of 16 residues. Germline V CDR1 and CDR2: LNHDA, SQIVND (reference sequence). Trimming at V came to 6 bases and at J to 4 bases, leaving 11 bases not matched to a gene.

This chain links TRBV28 with TRBJ2-7, with D perhaps TRBD1 (6 bases). The CDR3 is 16 amino acids. V was clipped by 4 bases and J by 0 bases, with 16 bases between them. Germline V gene lookup returns CDR1 MDHEN and CDR2 SYDVKM. In nucleotides, the CDR3 is TGTGCCAGCAGTTACAACCTGAAGGACAGCTCCTACGAGCAGTACTTC. Its translation is CASSYNLKDSSYEQYF.